This TCR beta chain was captured by sequencing in a study of tumor and adjacent non-tumor tissue in lung cancer. Comment on this clonotype: Its ends do not fully match the called genes, so a read error is possible.

The CDR3 covers 14 residues. Germline CDR1 reads MNHEY; CDR2 reads SVGAGI. A modified ARM-PCR protocol with three rounds of nested PCR amplified TCRbeta. TCRdb re-analysed the multiplex PCR reads in MiXCR, keeping a single row per CDR3 protein. The table records just over 200,000 distinct CDR3 sequences, around 70% of them present only once. This sample's RNA came from whole unsorted tissue. Donors were chemotherapy-naive, newly diagnosed lung cancer surgical patients in China, August–late 2014. This clonotype was obtained from a man in his 60s with non-small cell lung cancer. The chain has TRBV6-5 and TRBJ1-5, with TRBD1 matching over 12 bases. The sequencing input was lung tumor tissue. CDR3 nucleotide sequence: TGTGCCAGCTGGGGGACAGGGGGCGGTCAGCCCCAACATTTT. Its protein is CASWGTGGGQPQHF.